What follows are 18 T cell receptor beta chains derived from one specimen sequenced in a study of blood T cell repertoires in COVID-19 (TCRdb year 2020). Receptor amplification or capture employed the immunoSEQ multiplex PCR assay. TCRdb obtained this table from immuneACCESS and retained in-frame rearrangements with V and J assigned. These tables miss some clones; where compared with another copy, unresolved V genes account for less than half of the shortfall, and the remainder is unexplained. Within this sample are some 220,000 clones, with roughly 86% of them counted one time only. The top ten clones comprise 4% to 4.5% of the sample. The sequencing sample was made of peripheral blood. Receptors originate from a man aged 50-59 years with acute or convalescent COVID-19.

This clone was seen only a few times. This chain connects TRBV28 to TRBJ1-4, with D hard to call. Per the germline V gene, CDR1 is MDHEN and CDR2 is SYDVKM. The CDR3 covers 15 residues. V was clipped by 5 bases and J by 7 bases, with 17 bases between them. As DNA, the CDR3 is TGTGCCAGCAGTAACCCAGGTGGCGAGGGTGAAAAACTGTTTTTT. This codes for CASSNPGGEGEKLFF.

This clone appeared a single time. The chain is built from TRBV7-6 and TRBJ1-2; D possibly corresponds to TRBD1 (6 bases). V was trimmed by 7 bases and J by 7 bases, leaving 25 bases between them. The CDR3 spans 16 residues. CDR1 is SGHVS, CDR2 FNYEAQ, per germline. The CDR3 is CASTENEGGQGSGYTF. The CDR3 DNA follows: TGTGCCAGCACCGAAAATGAAGGCGGCCAGGGGTCTGGCTACACCTTC.

The V and J genes are TRBV5-8 and TRBJ2-7; TRBD1 might be the D (6 bases). The CDR3 loop spans 13 amino acids. Germline V gene data show CDR1 as SGHTS and CDR2 as YDEGEE. Trimming removed 4 bases at V and 6 bases at J, with 14 bases between. CDR3: CASSVLTGLEQYF. Here the CDR3 DNA reads TGTGCCAGCAGCGTCCTGACAGGTCTCGAGCAGTACTTC.

The V and J genes are TRBV29-1 and TRBJ1-1; TRBD1 agrees at 7 bases. The CDR3 is 17 amino acids. The germline CDR1 and CDR2 sequences are SQVTM and ANQGSEA. Losses at the gene ends were 2 bases for V and 10 bases for J; bases not matched to a gene: 22. CDR3 DNA: TGCAGCGTTGAAAGGTACCCACTAACGACAGGGACCTTCGGAGCTTTCTTT. Protein: CSVERYPLTTGTFGAFF.

This rearrangement joins TRBV3-1 (or the pseudogene TRBV3-2) to TRBJ2-5, with D uncertain. This CDR3 has 14 amino acids. V was pared by 0 bases and J by 4 bases, with 9 bases between. In germline, CDR1 is LGHDT, CDR2 YNNKEL (reference sequence). DNA for the CDR3: TGTGCCAGCAGCCAAGAGAATCAGCGAGAGACCCAGTACTTC. Translation gives CASSQENQRETQYF.

This chain joins TRBV11-3 and TRBJ1-2; 8 bases match TRBD1. V gave up 5 bases and J gave up 5 bases; unmatched junction bases: 10. The germline CDR1 and CDR2 sequences are SGHNT and YENEEA. The CDR3 has 15 residues. The CDR3 region has the DNA TGTGCCAGCAGCGACCCGACAGGGGAGGCGTATGGCTACACCTTC. Residues: CASSDPTGEAYGYTF.

The CDR3, as DNA: TGTGCCAGCAGCCAACAACCGGGACAGTTTTATGGCTACACCTTC. As protein: CASSQQPGQFYGYTF. V and J are TRBV3-1 (or the pseudogene TRBV3-2) and TRBJ1-2; TRBD1 agrees at 7 bases. Germline CDR1 and CDR2: LGHDT and YNNKEL (reference sequence). The CDR3 covers 15 residues. The ends lost 2 bases at V and 5 bases at J; junction bases unmatched: 8.

A few counts support this clone. The rearrangement joins TRBV28 to TRBJ2-7; 7 bases align to TRBD2. Losses at the gene ends were 4 bases for V and 0 bases for J; bases not matched to a gene: 3. The CDR3 is made up of 14 amino acids. CDR1 is MDHEN and CDR2 is SYDVKM in the germline V gene. CDR3 sequence: CASSYGTTSYEQYF. CDR3 DNA sequence: TGTGCCAGCAGTTACGGGACTACCTCCTACGAGCAGTACTTC.

V and J are TRBV2 and TRBJ2-1; TRBD2 aligns across 8 bases. CDR1 is SNHLY and CDR2 is FYNNEI in the germline V gene. The CDR3 length is 15 residues. V shed 11 bases, J shed 3 bases, and the junction held 12 bases outside the gene matches. The CDR3 DNA reads TGTGCCGCCCTTACTAACGCGGGGGGCTACAATGAGCAGTTCTTC. This codes for CAALTNAGGYNEQFF.

This clone was seen a single time. The J gene is TRBJ2-2, the V gene TRBV7-9; 9 nucleotides line up with TRBD1. The CDR3 runs 16 residues. V gave up 5 bases and J gave up 1 base; unmatched junction bases: 5. CDR1 and CDR2 (germline): SEHNR, FQNEAQ (reference sequence). In DNA form, the CDR3 reads TGTGCCAGCAGCCTCGGGACAGGGATGAACACCGGGGAGCTGTTTTTT. Translation: CASSLGTGMNTGELFF. Full variable domain (rest looked up from reference TRBV7-9 and TRBJ2-2): DTGVSQNPRHKITKRGQNVTFRCDPISEHNRLYWYRQTLGQGPEFLTYFQNEAQLEKSRLLSDRFSAERPKGSFSTLEIQRTEQGDSAMYLCASSLGTGMNTGELFFGEGSRLTVL.

The chain employs TRBV4-2 and TRBJ2-1; D not resolved. Trimming removed 1 base at V and 0 bases at J, with 10 bases between. From germline, CDR1 is LGHNA and CDR2 YNFKEQ. The CDR3 covers 16 residues. CDR3 nucleotides: TGTGCCAGCAGCCAAGTTGCCTATCCCTCCTACAATGAGCAGTTCTTC. It encodes CASSQVAYPSYNEQFF.

The count of this clone is one. The gene calls are TRBV3-1 (or the pseudogene TRBV3-2) and TRBJ2-2; D is perhaps TRBD2 (6 bases). The CDR3 totals 16 residues. The V and J ends lost 2 bases and 1 base respectively, with 11 bases between them. Germline V gene sequence: CDR1 LGHDT, CDR2 YNNKEL (reference sequence). CDR3 in amino acids: CASSQFGSGNTGELFF. CDR3 bases: TGTGCCAGCAGCCAATTCGGTAGCGGGAACACCGGGGAGCTGTTTTTT.

This sequence joins TRBV3-1 (or the pseudogene TRBV3-2) and TRBJ1-4, with D hard to call. The CDR3 is made up of 16 amino acids. Trimming took 0 bases from V and 11 from J, leaving 19 bases between them. Germline values: CDR1 LGHDT, CDR2 YNNKEL (reference sequence). In DNA, the CDR3 is TGTGCCAGCAGCCAAGATATTTCGCGGGATATGAGGAAACTGTTTTTT. This codes for CASSQDISRDMRKLFF.

The V and J genes are TRBV6-2 or TRBV6-3 and TRBJ2-5; no definite D call. Between the trimmed V and J ends, which lost 5 bases and 5 bases, there was a span of 9 bases. Germline-derived CDR1 and CDR2 are MNHEY and SVGEGT. The CDR3 runs 12 residues. The CDR3 DNA follows: TGTGCCAGCAGTCCGTATAGTGAGACCCAGTACTTC. This encodes CASSPYSETQYF.

The CDR3 DNA follows: TGTGCCACTTCGACAGGGTTGCACACTGAAGCTTTCTTT. The encoded protein is CATSTGLHTEAFF. The chain couples TRBV19 to TRBJ1-1; 7 bases fit TRBD1. CDR3 length equals 13 residues. Germline CDR1 and CDR2: LNHDA and SQIVND (reference sequence). The ends lost 10 bases at V and 3 bases at J; junction bases unmatched: 8.

The J gene is TRBJ2-4, the V gene TRBV19; D is perhaps TRBD2 (6 bases). This CDR3 spans 17 amino acids. The ends were cut back, 5 bases at V and 4 bases at J, with 21 bases in the middle. Germline V CDR1 and CDR2: LNHDA, SQIVND (reference sequence). The CDR3 reads CASSPTSAGSGKNIQYF. In DNA, the CDR3 is TGTGCCAGTAGTCCTACCTCTGCCGGGAGCGGTAAAAACATTCAGTACTTC.

The rearrangement links TRBV11-2 to TRBJ2-1; D is perhaps TRBD1 (6 bases). Germline CDR1 SGHAT, CDR2 FQNNGV. The CDR3 totals 15 residues. Deletions cut 2 bases from V and 2 bases from J, with 10 bases between. For the CDR3, the DNA is TGTGCCAGCAGCTTATCCGGGACACCCTACAATGAGCAGTTCTTC. This translates into CASSLSGTPYNEQFF.

A note on this clone: A read error may explain this, as a much larger clone is one base away. The sample contains more than one DNA sequence encoding this CDR3. The genes are TRBV7-9 and TRBJ2-7; 7 positions agree with TRBD1. Per the germline V gene, CDR1 is SEHNR and CDR2 is FQNEAQ (reference sequence). J was trimmed by 0 bases and V by 5 bases; bases with no gene match: 4. CDR3 size: 14 residues. The CDR3 sequence is CASSLGQSSYEQYF. Written as DNA, the CDR3 is TGTGCCAGCAGCCTGGGACAGAGCTCCTACGAGCAGTACTTC.